This T cell receptor (beta chain) was recovered during a study of blood T cell repertoires in COVID-19. The overall study: The study drew acute and convalescent COVID-19 samples from the United States, Italy and Spain. T cells, B-cell-depleted T cells, or PBMCs supplied cDNA or gDNA.

This clone was observed a handful of times. In the source study's methods: Amplifying reference gene primers gave estimates of nucleated cell counts. The assay was immunoSEQ multiplex PCR, and TCRdb's table has in-frame clones only and misses some. Clone size and the V and J calls come from that table; the DNA yielded D and trimming. This repertoire shows fewer than 200,000 clones, 76% found once; its top ten account for just over 8.5%. The V gene's germline CDR1 is LGHNA and CDR2 YNFKEQ. There are 18 residues in the CDR3. With V trimmed by 0 bases and J by 3 bases, 5 bases remained unmatched. The sequence derives from a woman between 45 and 60 years old with active or convalescent COVID-19. This rearrangement joins TRBV4-2 to TRBJ2-1; 13 bases are shared with TRBD2. Input material: peripheral blood. The CDR3 DNA follows: TGTGCCAGCAGCCAAGAAACTAGCGGGGGGGCTGGCTACAATGAGCAGTTCTTC. It encodes CASSQETSGGAGYNEQFF.